Given below is one TCR beta chain in context. Methods used by the authors: Estimation of nucleated cell counts was performed using reference gene primer amplification. The assay was immunoSEQ multiplex PCR, and TCRdb's table has in-frame clones only and misses some. The V and J calls and clone size come from that table; D and trimming were worked out from the DNA. This table holds 190,000 or so clones, roughly four fifths found once. These data originate in a study of blood T cell repertoires in COVID-19. For the study at large: Both acute and convalescent COVID-19 samples were obtained from the United States, Italy and Spain. Sources were T cells, B-cell-depleted T cells, or PBMCs; the material itself was cDNA or gDNA.

Sequencing was carried out using peripheral blood. The sequence was collected from a human donor with acute or convalescent COVID-19. The donor label of this sample is uncertain.

The chain's CDR3 is CASSGQATLANYGYTF. The CDR3 DNA follows: TGTGCCAGCTCCGGACAGGCGACGTTAGCTAACTATGGCTACACCTTC. This rearrangement joins TRBV5-4 to TRBJ1-2; 7 nucleotides align to TRBD1. Germline V lookup: CDR1 SGHNT, CDR2 YYREEE (reference sequence). Trimming at V came to 7 bases and at J to 0 bases, leaving 12 bases not matched to a gene. The CDR3 consists of 16 residues.